The 20 T cell receptor beta chains listed next were all sequenced from one sample in a study of shared clonotypes between healthy human individuals. TCRdb keeps only in-frame clones here, not all; method: immunoSEQ multiplex PCR. The table includes about 690,000 clones, about 90% detected once. The sequenced sample consisted of memory CD8+ T cells from PBMCs. Regarding subset: CD45RO+ cells pooled with CCR7-negative TemRA cells. Source of these receptors: a man aged 18 to 29 in good health. Some clones in this sample may be carry-over from other donors' samples.

This clone was observed a handful of times. The chain links TRBV6-5 to TRBJ1-2; 9 nucleotides match TRBD1. Trimming removed 0 bases from V and 8 bases from J; junction bases left unmatched: 4. Looked up from germline, CDR1 is MNHEY and CDR2 is SVGAGI. The CDR3 contains 14 residues. The CDR3 reads CASSYSQGAGGYTF. The CDR3 DNA is TGTGCCAGCAGTTACTCACAGGGGGCAGGCGGCTACACCTTC.

This sequence joins TRBV30 and TRBJ1-2, with a possible D match to TRBD1 (5 bases). The CDR3 consists of 13 residues. Germline V lookup: CDR1 GTSNPN, CDR2 SVGIG (reference sequence). V was clipped by 3 bases and J by 6 bases, with 14 bases between them. CDR3 amino acids: CAWSRGGLDGYTF. CDR3 DNA sequence: TGTGCCTGGAGCCGGGGGGGACTAGATGGCTACACCTTC.

The chain joins TRBV4-3 to TRBJ2-4, with D maybe TRBD2 (5 bases). The CDR3 runs 16 residues. V was clipped by 1 base and J by 4 bases, with 14 bases between them. From germline, CDR1 is LGHNA and CDR2 YSLEER. The DNA for the CDR3 is TGCGCCAGCAGCCAAGGCTGGACTTGGGGTAAAAACATTCAGTACTTC. It encodes CASSQGWTWGKNIQYF.

The chain is built from TRBV27 and TRBJ2-7; D possibly corresponds to TRBD1 (5 bases). The CDR3 has 15 amino acids. Trimming removed 6 bases at V and 2 bases at J, with 17 bases between. Germline lookup yields CDR1 MNHEY and CDR2 SMNVEV (reference sequence). The CDR3 reads CASSPRVSFPYEQYF. The CDR3 DNA is TGTGCCAGCAGCCCCAGGGTCTCCTTTCCCTACGAGCAGTACTTC.

This sequence joins TRBV5-8 and TRBJ1-1; the match to TRBD1 covers 10 bases. The CDR3 is 15 amino acids. Germline CDR1 SGHTS, CDR2 YDEGEE. J gave up 3 bases and V 2 bases, and 4 bases lay outside the gene matches. CDR3 region: CASSLAGTGDTEAFF. The CDR3 nucleotides are TGTGCCAGCAGCTTAGCCGGGACAGGGGACACTGAAGCTTTCTTT.

The chain has TRBV5-6 and TRBJ2-2; D possibly corresponds to TRBD1 (6 bases). Germline CDR1 is SGHDT and CDR2 is YYEEEE. V lost 7 bases to trimming and J lost 9 bases, with 16 bases between them. This CDR3 has 13 amino acids. This CDR3 is CASGLVGARELFF. The CDR3 DNA follows: TGTGCCAGCGGCCTGGTGGGGGCTAGGGAGCTGTTTTTT.

This clone appeared once. V gene TRBV2 combines with J gene TRBJ2-7; 11 bases match TRBD1. From germline, CDR1 is SNHLY and CDR2 FYNNEI. Trimming removed 11 bases from V and 1 base from J; junction bases left unmatched: 1. The CDR3 is made up of 12 amino acids. CDR3 DNA: TGTGCCGGGACAGGGGGGTCCTACGAGCAGTACTTC. It is translated as CAGTGGSYEQYF.

The rearrangement joins TRBV28 to TRBJ2-7; the D is unclear. The CDR3 length is 14 residues. V lost 5 bases and J 5 bases, leaving 16 bases between the germline ends. The germline gives CDR1 MDHEN, CDR2 SYDVKM. CDR3: CASSLRGLRDEQYF. The CDR3, as DNA: TGTGCCAGCAGTCTCCGTGGCCTAAGGGACGAGCAGTACTTC.

The chain joins TRBV19 to TRBJ1-4, with TRBD1 matching 7 bases. The ends lost 10 bases at V and 5 bases at J; junction bases unmatched: 7. CDR1 is LNHDA, CDR2 SQIVND, per germline (reference sequence). The CDR3 is 13 residues long. CDR3 sequence: CATSGGINEKLFF. CDR3 DNA: TGTGCCACATCAGGGGGTATAAATGAAAAACTGTTTTTT.

This clone was seen a single time. The chain links TRBV4-3 to TRBJ2-3; D is unclear. Per the germline V gene, CDR1 is LGHNA and CDR2 is YSLEER. Trimming removed 4 bases at V and 4 bases at J, with 9 bases between. CDR3 size: 13 residues. The CDR3 sequence is CASSRLIPDTQYF. The CDR3 DNA is TGCGCCAGCAGCCGCCTTATCCCAGATACGCAGTATTTT.

The chain employs TRBV4-3 and TRBJ1-4; D is uncertain. There are 13 residues in the CDR3. Germline assignment: CDR1 LGHNA and CDR2 YSLEER. V dropped 4 bases and J dropped 6 bases, with 9 bases sitting between them. DNA for the CDR3: TGCGCCAGCAGCCTTCGGTCCTATGAAAAACTGTTTTTT. It specifies CASSLRSYEKLFF.

V usage is TRBV9 and J usage is TRBJ2-6; the D gene could be TRBD1 or TRBD2 (5 bases each). The CDR3 is made up of 18 amino acids. V was clipped by 3 bases and J by 0 bases, with 16 bases between them. Germline CDR1 is SGDLS and CDR2 is YYNGEE. This chain's CDR3 is CASSAGPDPGSGANVLTF. The CDR3 DNA follows: TGTGCCAGCAGCGCGGGACCGGATCCTGGCTCTGGGGCCAACGTCCTGACTTTC.

The CDR3 spells CATGGVSGYTF. The DNA of the CDR3 is TGTGCCACCGGAGGGGTTTCTGGCTACACCTTC. The rearrangement joins TRBV10-3 to TRBJ1-2, with D possibly matching TRBD1 (5 bases). The V gene's germline CDR1 is ENHRY and CDR2 SYGVKD. V lost 10 bases and J lost 7, with 13 bases in between. The CDR3 is 11 amino acids.

This chain uses TRBV27 with TRBJ2-3; D not resolved. V lost 7 bases, J lost 5 bases, and 22 bases lay in between. The germline CDR1 and CDR2 sequences are MNHEY and SMNVEV (reference sequence). The length of the CDR3 is 16 residues. CDR3 sequence: CASTSKEDPLGDTQYF. In DNA, the CDR3 is TGTGCCAGCACCTCCAAAGAGGATCCCTTAGGAGATACGCAGTATTTT.

This chain uses TRBV7-8 with TRBJ2-7; 7 nucleotides agree with TRBD2. J was trimmed by 3 bases and V by 7 bases; bases with no gene match: 12. Germline-derived CDR1 and CDR2 are SGHVS and FQNEAQ. CDR3 size: 15 residues. CDR3 protein: CASTLISGIHYEQYF. The DNA for the CDR3 is TGTGCCAGCACCCTAATCAGCGGGATTCACTACGAGCAGTACTTC.

The rearrangement joins TRBV5-6 to TRBJ1-1; D ambiguous. Trimming pared 3 bases from V and 0 bases from J, leaving 6 bases between. Germline V lookup: CDR1 SGHDT, CDR2 YYEEEE. This CDR3 has 13 amino acids. The DNA of the CDR3 is TGTGCCAGCAGCTGGCCCATGAACACTGAAGCTTTCTTT. Its protein product is CASSWPMNTEAFF.

This clone came up a few times. The chain uses TRBV6-1 and TRBJ1-1, with 7 bases that match TRBD1. V lost 6 bases to trimming and J lost 5 bases; unmatched junction nucleotides: 3. The length of the CDR3 is 12 residues. Germline CDR1 MNHNS, CDR2 SASEGT. The CDR3: CASRAGGTEAFF. CDR3 sequence (DNA): TGTGCCAGCAGGGCAGGGGGGACTGAAGCTTTCTTT.

The V call is TRBV9, the J call TRBJ2-7; the D is unclear. CDR3 size: 12 residues. The germline CDR1 and CDR2 sequences are SGDLS and YYNGEE. The germline V and J ends were trimmed by 3 bases and 8 bases, with 12 bases remaining between them. The DNA for the CDR3 is TGTGCCAGCAGCGCGGGCGAAATGAAGCAGTACTTC. Its protein product is CASSAGEMKQYF. Full variable domain (missing parts from reference TRBV9 and TRBJ2-7): DSGVTQTPKHLITATGQRVTLRCSPRSGDLSVYWYQQSLDQGLQFLIQYYNGEERAKGNILERFSAQQFPDLHSELNLSSLELGDSALYFCASSAGEMKQYFGPGTRLTVT.

This clone occurred a few times. This chain's CDR3 is CASSPTGKNTEAFF. The CDR3 nucleotides are TGTGCCAGCAGCCCGACAGGCAAGAACACTGAAGCTTTCTTT. This rearrangement joins TRBV7-9 to TRBJ1-1; perhaps TRBD1 as D (6 bases). Germline V gene data show CDR1 as SEHNR and CDR2 as FQNEAQ (reference sequence). Trimming shortened V by 5 bases and J by 1 base, and 11 bases separated the two germline ends. The CDR3 length is 14 residues.

This clone was picked up a small number of times. J is TRBJ2-2 and V is TRBV7-6; 7 positions agree with TRBD2. The CDR3 contains 16 residues. The germline CDR1 and CDR2 sequences are SGHVS and FNYEAQ. V was clipped by 3 bases and J by 6 bases; unmatched bases: 10. This chain's CDR3 is CASSLEGLIKPGELFF. DNA of the CDR3: TGTGCCAGCAGCTTGGAGGGACTAATAAAACCCGGGGAGCTGTTTTTT.